This record concerns one T cell receptor beta chain sequence. Trimming removed 5 bases from V and 4 bases from J; junction bases left unmatched: 2. The CDR3 contains 13 residues. Germline loops: CDR1 MNHEY, CDR2 SMNVEV (reference sequence). This record comes from a study of blood T cell repertoires in COVID-19. Overall study context: Acute and convalescent COVID-19 samples came from the United States, Italy and Spain. T cells, B-cell-depleted T cells, or PBMCs provided the cDNA or gDNA that served as material.

Using immunoSEQ multiplex PCR, the repertoire was profiled, and TCRdb retains in-frame clones only, with some absent. The sample lists 210,000 or so clones, roughly nine tenths occurring once. Sequenced material: peripheral blood. This receptor was taken from a woman aged 18 to 35 who had recovered from COVID-19. The chain uses TRBV27 and TRBJ2-7; 10 bases map to TRBD2. DNA of the CDR3: TGTGCCAGCAGTCGTAGCGGGAGGTACGAGCAGTACTTC. Amino acid sequence: CASSRSGRYEQYF.